This T cell receptor (beta chain) was captured by sequencing in a study of cytomegalovirus exposure and HLA in healthy donors. On the study more broadly: The same platform as the 650 to 700 first-cohort repertoires was used for the 120 or so validation repertoires, a later analysis reported.

This CDR3 region has 15 residues. CDR1 LNHNV and CDR2 YYDKDF come from the germline V gene (reference sequence). V lost 2 bases, J lost 0 bases, and 0 bases stayed unmatched. Assay: immunoSEQ multiplex PCR; the TCRdb copy retains only in-frame clones and omits some. The table lists under 400,000 clones, 80% to 90% of them singletons. Sequenced: PBMCs. The V and J genes are TRBV15 and TRBJ2-1, with 8 bases matching TRBD2. This TCR came from a woman aged 18-30 years in good health and CMV-seronegative. The CDR3 DNA reads TGTGCCACCAGCAGACTAGCGGGCTCCTACAATGAGCAGTTCTTC. This encodes CATSRLAGSYNEQFF.